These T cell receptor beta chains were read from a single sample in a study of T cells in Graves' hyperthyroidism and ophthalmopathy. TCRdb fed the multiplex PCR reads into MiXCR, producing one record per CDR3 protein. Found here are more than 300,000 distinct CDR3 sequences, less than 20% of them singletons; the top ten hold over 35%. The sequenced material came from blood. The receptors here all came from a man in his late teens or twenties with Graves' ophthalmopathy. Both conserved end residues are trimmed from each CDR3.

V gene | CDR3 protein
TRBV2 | ASNRLGNEQF
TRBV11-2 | ASSLPTSVFTGELF
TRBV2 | ASFPLLPGTDTQY
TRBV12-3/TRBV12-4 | ASSLALGRGANVLT
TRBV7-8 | ASSPPGTEGETQY
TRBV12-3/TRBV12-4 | ASSSPETSRTDTQY
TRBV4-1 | ASSQDRGGLSYGYT
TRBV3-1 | ASSQDWRLQETQY
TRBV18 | ASSPRPGGSAYGQY
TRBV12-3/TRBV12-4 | ASRTGDRSIQY
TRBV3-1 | ASSQLDRAPGELF
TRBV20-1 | SAPRGLGSYEQY
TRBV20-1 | SAPGQGIYQPQH
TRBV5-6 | ASRYGQGARAF
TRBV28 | ASTRRLGTSRSTDTQY
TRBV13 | ASSSNRADTQY
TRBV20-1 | SARDIIGQETQY
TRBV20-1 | SARAPPSPAF
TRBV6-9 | ASSSPLLGRVNVLT
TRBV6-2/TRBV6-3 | ASSYGDRGLHEQY
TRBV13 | ASSRDRGMEKLF
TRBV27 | ASSIYGQFTEAF
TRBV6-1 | ASSERHTPYEQY
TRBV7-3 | ASSPGRTTTGELF
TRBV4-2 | ASSQDKGRGFYEQY
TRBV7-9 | ASSFLAEIYGYT
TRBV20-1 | SASGYTGELF
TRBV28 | ASRLGPFFNGNQPQH
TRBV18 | ASSPPVIDYNEQF
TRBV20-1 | SASTGGFEKLF
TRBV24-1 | ATEPGTGANVLT
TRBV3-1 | ASSQGKQPQH
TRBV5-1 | ASSYYDQPSGEQY
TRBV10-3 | AITGGEMGYT
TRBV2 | ASSDSGGTPDTDTQY